This is a list of T cell receptor beta chains from one sample in a study of T cell responses to AZD1222 COVID-19 vaccine. Libraries were prepared by immunoSEQ multiplex PCR; TCRdb keeps only in-frame clonotypes and omits some of them. This table lists over 120,000 clones. The sequenced sample consisted of peripheral blood. These TCRs come from an adult in good health. The CDR3 runs from the conserved cysteine through the conserved F or W. The D gene is left open where the match is weak.

J gene,V gene,D gene,CDR3 protein,CDR3 DNA
TRBJ1-2,TRBV6-5,TRBD1,CASSTRDRRYGYTF,TGTGCCAGCAGTACCCGGGACAGGAGATATGGCTACACCTTC
TRBJ1-1,TRBV6-5,-,CASSYGRNTEAFF,TGTGCCAGCAGTTACGGCCGGAACACTGAAGCTTTCTTT
TRBJ1-1,TRBV11-3,TRBD1,CASSLEGTGGTEAFF,TGTGCCAGCAGCTTAGAGGGAACAGGGGGCACTGAAGCTTTCTTT
TRBJ1-5,TRBV23-1,TRBD1,CASSQNDRGFLQPQHF,TGCGCCAGCAGTCAAAACGACAGGGGATTTTTACAGCCCCAGCATTTT
TRBJ1-1,TRBV5-5,-,CASSLHRENTEAFF,TGTGCCAGCAGCTTACACAGGGAAAACACTGAAGCTTTCTTT
TRBJ1-5,TRBV18,-,CASSIEPGASSNQPQHF,TGTGCCAGCTCTATCGAGCCCGGGGCCTCTAGCAATCAGCCCCAGCATTTT
TRBJ2-5,TRBV29-1,TRBD2,CSGTSGGALETQYF,TGCAGCGGAACTAGCGGGGGGGCCTTGGAGACCCAGTACTTC
TRBJ1-2,TRBV2,-,CASKVQFGYTF,TGTGCCAGCAAAGTGCAGTTTGGCTACACCTTC
TRBJ2-7,TRBV19,-,CASSIRQGEQYF,TGTGCCAGTAGTATAAGGCAGGGCGAGCAGTACTTC
TRBJ1-4,TRBV19,-,CASSLQQGDEKLFF,TGTGCCAGTAGTTTACAGCAGGGAGACGAAAAACTGTTTTTT
TRBJ2-7,TRBV19,-,CASKRPDTYEQYF,TGTGCCAGTAAGCGTCCAGACACCTACGAGCAGTACTTC
TRBJ2-3,TRBV5-4,TRBD1,CASSAGTGTDTQYF,TGTGCCAGCAGCGCAGGGACAGGCACAGATACGCAGTATTTT
TRBJ1-1,TRBV30,TRBD1,CAWSLPDRVDTEAFF,TGTGCCTGGAGTCTCCCGGACAGGGTGGACACTGAAGCTTTCTTT
TRBJ2-7,TRBV21-1,-,CASSPRTGSQGEQYF,TGTGCCAGCAGCCCCCGGACAGGGTCCCAGGGCGAGCAGTACTTC
TRBJ1-2,TRBV28,-,CASSLPVGRGANYGYTF,TGTGCCAGCAGTTTGCCCGTTGGCAGGGGAGCTAACTATGGCTACACCTTC
TRBJ2-7,TRBV3-1/TRBV3-2,TRBD1,CASSQPRDRLGSYEQYF,TGTGCCAGCAGCCAACCCCGGGACAGGTTGGGCTCCTACGAGCAGTACTTC
TRBJ1-5,TRBV4-2,-,CASSQEVYQSNQPQHF,TGTGCCAGCAGCCAAGAAGTTTACCAGAGCAATCAGCCCCAGCATTTT
TRBJ1-3,TRBV30,TRBD1,CAWSFRGSLSRGNTIYF,TGTGCCTGGAGTTTCAGGGGGTCCTTAAGTAGGGGAAACACCATATATTTT
TRBJ1-1,TRBV3-1/TRBV3-2,-,CASSHPYPARENTEAFF,TGTGCCAGCAGCCATCCCTATCCTGCCAGGGAGAACACTGAAGCTTTCTTT
TRBJ1-1,TRBV14,-,CASSQLTLRDTEAFF,TGTGCCAGCAGCCAACTGACACTACGGGACACTGAAGCTTTCTTT
TRBJ2-7,TRBV6-2/TRBV6-3,-,CASSPVIRGLYEQYF,TGTGCCAGCAGTCCCGTAATCAGGGGCCTCTACGAGCAGTACTTC
TRBJ1-1,TRBV7-3,TRBD1,CASSLTQTGEASSTEAFF,TGTGCCAGCAGCTTAACCCAGACAGGGGAAGCATCCAGCACTGAAGCTTTCTTT
TRBJ1-4,TRBV7-9,-,CASSLAQGREKLFF,TGTGCCAGCAGCTTAGCGCAGGGGAGAGAAAAACTGTTTTTT
TRBJ1-6,TRBV27,-,CASRALGAGSPLHF,TGTGCCAGCAGGGCCTTGGGGGCGGGTTCACCCCTCCACTTT
TRBJ2-1,TRBV5-4,-,CASSFLGEEQFF,TGTGCCAGCAGCTTTCTAGGCGAAGAGCAGTTCTTC
TRBJ2-1,TRBV9,TRBD2,CASSALAGGRDEQFF,TGTGCCAGCAGCGCCTTAGCGGGGGGCAGGGATGAGCAGTTCTTC
TRBJ2-2,TRBV2,-,CASSETRHLNTGELFF,TGTGCCAGCAGTGAGACACGACACCTGAACACCGGGGAGCTGTTTTTT
TRBJ1-1,TRBV7-8,TRBD1,CASSLALGQGAGRAFF,TGTGCCAGCAGCTTAGCGCTGGGTCAGGGGGCTGGTAGGGCTTTCTTT
TRBJ1-2,TRBV12-3/TRBV12-4,TRBD1,CASSLGPWTGEDF,TGTGCCAGCAGTTTGGGTCCCTGGACAGGAGAGGACTTC
TRBJ1-1,TRBV10-3,TRBD1,CAMQGAVSTEAFF,TGTGCCATGCAGGGGGCTGTGAGCACTGAAGCTTTCTTT
TRBJ2-3,TRBV3-1/TRBV3-2,-,CASSLRAGTQYF,TGTGCCAGCAGCCTCCGGGCGGGTACGCAGTATTTT
TRBJ1-6,TRBV28,-,CASSLRGRTNSPLHF,TGTGCCAGCAGTTTACGGGGAAGGACGAATTCACCCCTCCACTTT
TRBJ2-5,TRBV5-6,TRBD2,CASSLVGASGGAETQYF,TGTGCCAGCAGCTTGGTGGGTGCTAGCGGGGGGGCTGAGACCCAGTACTTC
TRBJ1-5,TRBV6-5,-,CASSYSGLGAGQPQHF,TGTGCCAGCAGTTACTCGGGGTTGGGAGCCGGGCAGCCCCAGCATTTT
TRBJ1-2,TRBV5-1,-,CASSLSPGYGYTF,TGCGCCAGCAGCTTGAGTCCAGGCTATGGCTACACCTTC
TRBJ1-5,TRBV20-1,-,CSASKGEEDQPQHF,TGCAGTGCTAGTAAGGGGGAAGAGGATCAGCCCCAGCATTTT
TRBJ1-1,TRBV4-1,-,CASSQALRGGVNTEAFF,TGCGCCAGCAGCCAAGCTTTGAGGGGGGGGGTGAACACTGAAGCTTTCTTT
TRBJ2-7,TRBV6-2/TRBV6-3,-,CASSPALAQQYF,TGTGCCAGCAGCCCTGCTCTAGCGCAGCAGTACTTC
TRBJ2-1,TRBV5-4,-,CASTSRTDEQFF,TGTGCCAGCACCTCCCGAACTGATGAGCAGTTCTTC
TRBJ1-2,TRBV19,-,CASTGTGMAYGYTF,TGTGCCAGTACGGGCACGGGGATGGCCTATGGCTACACCTTC